Below, one T cell receptor (beta chain) is given with its context. The antigen is undetermined. This entry belongs to a study of T cells in localized non-small cell lung cancer. Whole-study findings and limits: The highest T cell clonality was in uninvolved adjacent lung, above tumor.

Repertoires were generated with immunoSEQ multiplex PCR, while TCRdb's copy carries only in-frame clones and drops some. The sample carries over 30,000 clones, 70% to 90% recorded once. The CDR3 sequence is 13 residues long. The V end lost 1 base, the J end lost 5 bases, and 9 bases lay between the germline ends. In germline, CDR1 is SGHRS, CDR2 YFSETQ. The chain employs TRBV5-1 and TRBJ2-5; D remains ambiguous. This receptor was obtained from a male donor at least 60 years old with stage II lung adenocarcinoma. Sequenced material: peripheral blood mononuclear cells, taken before any cancer treatment. CDR3 loop: CASSLLLRETQYF. For the CDR3, the DNA is TGCGCCAGCAGCTTGTTGTTGAGGGAGACCCAGTACTTC.